The sequence of this T cell receptor (beta chain) was determined in a study of cytomegalovirus exposure and HLA in healthy donors. The PCR made use of 60 Vbeta and 13 Jbeta primers. Using immunoSEQ multiplex PCR, the repertoire was profiled, and TCRdb retains in-frame clones only, with some absent. The sample shows 130,000 to 150,000 clones, over 65% of them seen only once. Sequencing was carried out using PBMCs. The origin of this receptor is a man aged 35-49 years in good health and CMV-seropositive.

The CDR3 DNA follows: TGTGCCAGCAGACCCCCGGAAGCGGGAGGGCGGCAGCAGTTCTTC. This codes for CASRPPEAGGRQQFF. The chain recombines TRBV6-5 with TRBJ2-1; 10 positions agree with TRBD2. The CDR3 runs to 15 residues. Trimming took 6 bases from V and 11 from J; bases not matched to a gene: 13. The germline V gene encodes CDR1 MNHEY and CDR2 SVGAGI.